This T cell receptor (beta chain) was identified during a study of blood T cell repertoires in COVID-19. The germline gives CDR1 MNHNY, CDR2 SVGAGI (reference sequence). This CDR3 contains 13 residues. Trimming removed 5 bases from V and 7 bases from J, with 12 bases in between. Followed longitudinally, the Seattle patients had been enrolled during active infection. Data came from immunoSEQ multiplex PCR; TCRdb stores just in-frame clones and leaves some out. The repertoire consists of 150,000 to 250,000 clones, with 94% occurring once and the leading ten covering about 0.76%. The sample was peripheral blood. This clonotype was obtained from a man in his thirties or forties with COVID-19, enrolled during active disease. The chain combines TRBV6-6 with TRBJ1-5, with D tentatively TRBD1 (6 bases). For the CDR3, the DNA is TGTGCCAGCAGTCCAGGGGTTAGGCAGCCCCAGCATTTT. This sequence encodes CASSPGVRQPQHF.